The 4 T cell receptor beta chains listed next were all sequenced from one sample in a study of blood T cell repertoires in COVID-19. Assay used: immunoSEQ multiplex PCR; TCRdb lists only in-frame clones, some missing. Of some 260,000 clones listed, roughly 87% are singletons. The sequencing sample was made of peripheral blood. The receptor set was obtained from a young man with active or convalescent COVID-19.

The V and J genes are TRBV2 and TRBJ1-5; 7 bases are a match to TRBD1. Trimming cost V 4 bases and J 0 bases; bases outside gene matches: 9. Germline V lookup: CDR1 SNHLY, CDR2 FYNNEI. The CDR3 has 17 amino acids. CDR3 residues: CASSGGRDSYSNQPQHF. In DNA form, the CDR3 reads TGTGCCAGCAGTGGAGGCCGGGACAGTTATAGCAATCAGCCCCAGCATTTT.

The gene calls are TRBV6-4 and TRBJ1-2; 8 positions agree with TRBD1. The CDR3 runs to 13 residues. V lost 2 bases, J lost 6 bases, and 2 bases stayed unmatched. Germline V lookup: CDR1 MRHNA, CDR2 SNTAGT. For the CDR3, the DNA is TGTGCCAGCAGTGACGACAGGGGAAATGGCTACACCTTC. It translates to CASSDDRGNGYTF.

This chain uses TRBV7-6 with TRBJ2-3, with 7 bases that match TRBD2. The CDR3 is 15 residues long. Per the germline V gene, CDR1 is SGHVS and CDR2 is FNYEAQ. The V gene end was trimmed by 1 base and the J gene end by 4 bases; junction bases not matched to a gene: 5. Written as DNA, the CDR3 is TGTGCCAGCAGCTTAGGGGACGGGGGGTCAGATACGCAGTATTTT. It specifies CASSLGDGGSDTQYF.

V is TRBV18 and J is TRBJ2-3, with D perhaps TRBD1 (5 bases). With 0 bases removed from V and 3 bases from J, the gap between germline ends came to 7 bases. The CDR3 runs 14 residues. The germline V gene has CDR1 KGHSH and CDR2 LQKENI. CDR3 coding DNA: TGTGCCAGCTCACCACCCCGGACAACAGATACGCAGTATTTT. It is translated as CASSPPRTTDTQYF.